This T cell receptor beta chain was profiled in a study of graft-versus-host responses after intestinal transplantation. Study as a whole: Anti-thymocyte globulin induction preceded about 3 years of tacrolimus and steroid maintenance in all recipients.

Regarding the study as a whole: Maximum circulating GvH clone levels tracked with early post-transplant HvG decreases.

The CDR3 runs 15 residues. For this clone: As yet, its antigen is unknown.

Sequencing used immunoSEQ multiplex PCR; TCRdb keeps in-frame clones, though not all of them. The sample lists some 41,000 clones; 85% to 95% were seen once. V gene TRBV21-1 combines with J gene TRBJ1-5; the D call TRBD1 from the table was never checked on the DNA. TRBV21-1 is reported as a pseudogene. The material sequenced was unstimulated CD8+ T cells sorted from spleen or lymph node cells, taken before transplant. The TCR was taken from a human donor who was the organ donor for an intestinal transplant. The CDR3 reads CASSTAGGSNQPQHF. CDR3 nucleotide sequence: TGTGCCAGCAGCACCGCAGGGGGGTCAAATCAGCCCCAGCATTTT.